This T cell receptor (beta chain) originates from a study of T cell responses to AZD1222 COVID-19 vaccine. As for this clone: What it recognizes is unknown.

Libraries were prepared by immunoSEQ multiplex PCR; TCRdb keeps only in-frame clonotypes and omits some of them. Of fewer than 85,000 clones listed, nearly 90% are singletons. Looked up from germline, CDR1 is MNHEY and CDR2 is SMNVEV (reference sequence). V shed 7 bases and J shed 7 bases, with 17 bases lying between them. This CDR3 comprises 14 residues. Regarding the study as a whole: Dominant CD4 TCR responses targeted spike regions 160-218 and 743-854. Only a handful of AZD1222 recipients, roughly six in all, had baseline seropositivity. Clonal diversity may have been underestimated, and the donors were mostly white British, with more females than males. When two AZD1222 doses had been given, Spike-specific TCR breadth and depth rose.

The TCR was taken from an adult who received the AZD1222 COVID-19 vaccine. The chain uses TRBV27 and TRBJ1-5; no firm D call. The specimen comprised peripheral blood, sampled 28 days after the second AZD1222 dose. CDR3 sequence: CASNRARDVQPQHF. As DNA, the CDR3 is TGTGCCAGCAATAGGGCTAGGGATGTCCAGCCCCAGCATTTT.